This TCR beta chain is drawn from a study of neurological immune-mediated disorders. This clonotype was counted at least ten times. The unsorted libraries were prepared from 2 million PBMCs (stored at -80 C). Germline CDR1 MNHEY, CDR2 SVGAGI. Trimming shortened V by 8 bases and J by 4 bases, and 13 bases separated the two germline ends. The length of the CDR3 is 13 residues. TCRdb analysed the 5' RACE reads with MiXCR anew, one entry per CDR3 protein. The sample holds about 55,000 distinct CDR3 sequences; about 4% are singletons and the top ten take about 3.1%. The sample was PBMCs. The J gene is TRBJ2-3, the V gene TRBV6-5; weak D call: TRBD2 (6 bases). This receptor was taken from a man aged 50-60 years with multiple sclerosis. Written as DNA, the CDR3 is TGTGCCAGCGGAACTCTAGCGTCAGATACGCAGTATTTT. Amino acid sequence: CASGTLASDTQYF.